This entry features one T cell receptor beta chain sequence. What it binds is unknown. One junction end disagrees with the germline gene, perhaps due to a read error. The source of the sample is a study of CD8 T cells in Susac syndrome. The study, taken as a whole, reports: As acknowledged by the study, its TCR sequencing and HLA analysis included a relatively small number of individuals.

The germline V gene has CDR1 SGHVS and CDR2 FQNEAQ. The CDR3 sequence is 12 residues long. TCR beta sequencing was performed on blood CD8+ and CD4+ T cells. RNA, at roughly 0.45 to 1 ug, was reverse transcribed with random hexamers. Coverage of TCR beta CDR3 amplification by immunoSEQ multiplex PCR extended to 54 Vbeta and 13 Jbeta. One entry per CDR3 protein results from TCRdb running MiXCR on the immunoSEQ multiplex PCR reads. The table shows roughly 300,000 distinct CDR3 sequences, with 85% occurring only once. The sequence derives from a human donor with multiple sclerosis. This chain joins TRBV7-8 and TRBJ2-7; D possibly matches TRBD1 or TRBD2 (5 bases each). Sequencing used CD8+ T cells from PBMCs. The CDR3 here is CASSLGARGTDF. Written as DNA, the CDR3 is TGTGCCAGCAGCTTAGGGGCTCGAGGGACCGACTTC. Full variable domain (rest looked up from reference TRBV7-8 and TRBJ2-7): GAGVSQSPRYKVAKRGQDVALRCDPISGHVSLFWYQQALGQGPEFLTYFQNEAQLDKSGLPSDRFFAERPEGSVSTLKIQRTQQEDSAVYLCASSLGARGTDFGPGTRLTVT.